The subject of this entry is one T cell receptor (beta chain). The sample belongs to a study of blood T cell repertoires in COVID-19. The overall study: The samples span acute and convalescent COVID-19 from the United States, Italy and Spain. In each case, the material was cDNA or gDNA derived from T cells, B-cell-depleted T cells, or PBMCs.

The CDR3 runs 15 residues. Germline V gene lookup returns CDR1 SGHRS and CDR2 YFSETQ. J was trimmed by 5 bases and V by 2 bases; bases with no gene match: 7. In the original processing: Nucleated cell counts were estimated from reference gene primer amplification. Sequencing was performed with immunoSEQ multiplex PCR; in TCRdb, only in-frame clones are kept and a portion is missing. That table supplies the V and J calls and clone size; D and trimming were determined from the DNA. The table lists roughly 33,000 clones, approximately 80% of them singletons. The TCR comes from a woman aged 60-75 years with acute or convalescent COVID-19. The sample consisted of peripheral blood. V gene TRBV5-1 combines with J gene TRBJ1-5, with TRBD1 identical over 7 bases. The CDR3 here is CASSLQGLRDQPQHF. The CDR3 DNA is TGCGCCAGCAGCTTACAGGGGTTAAGGGATCAGCCCCAGCATTTT.